The sequence of this T cell receptor (beta chain) was determined in a study of cytomegalovirus exposure and HLA in healthy donors. Turning to the study itself: A prior study identified over 100 million unique TCR beta sequences from about 180 million T cells. General observations from the study: HLA restriction was apparent for most CMV-associated TCR beta chains in a later analysis. The classifier reportedly diagnosed cytomegalovirus status with high specificity and sensitivity. Across donors, most TCRs were seen rarely, yet some public ones were widespread.

PCR involved 60 Vbeta and 13 Jbeta primers. Assay used: immunoSEQ multiplex PCR; TCRdb lists only in-frame clones, some missing. The table includes 100,000 to 150,000 clones, 70% to 75% detected once. Unmatched junction bases numbered 5, after V lost 0 bases and J lost 5 bases. Looked up from germline, CDR1 is MGHRA and CDR2 is YSYEKL. The CDR3 runs to 16 residues. Note on this clone: No antigen is known for it.

The chain recombines TRBV4-1 with TRBJ2-2, with TRBD2 matching over 8 bases. The receptor was derived from a male donor in good health and CMV-seronegative. Sequencing was carried out using PBMCs. DNA for the CDR3: TGCGCCAGCAGCCAAGATATAGCGGGGCGAACCGGGGAGCTGTTTTTT. Protein: CASSQDIAGRTGELFF.